The entry below gives a single T cell receptor (beta chain) sequence along with its context. The sample originates from a study of T cell changes during pregnancy in multiple sclerosis. CDR1 MNHEY and CDR2 SMNVEV come from the germline V gene (reference sequence). V was clipped by 7 bases and J by 3 bases, with 19 bases between them. This CDR3 is built from 15 residues. Profiling relied on immunoSEQ multiplex PCR, and the TCRdb table lists in-frame clones only, not all of them. The sample lists under 55,000 clones, just over 90% occurring once. The TCR comes from a female donor with multiple sclerosis, enrolled in a pregnancy study. The chain recombines TRBV27 with TRBJ2-7; a possible D gene is TRBD2 (5 bases). This specimen consisted of CD4+ T cells from peripheral blood mononuclear cells, obtained before pregnancy. This CDR3 reads CASTPNEGRFYEQYF. The CDR3 DNA follows: TGTGCCAGCACCCCAAATGAGGGCCGATTCTACGAGCAGTACTTC.